These T cell receptor beta chains were read from a single sample in a study of blood T cells in healthy people across ages. From the 5' RACE reads, TCRdb called clonotypes with MiXCR, one entry per CDR3 protein. The sample has about 640,000 distinct CDR3 sequences; roughly three fifths are singletons. The sequencing sample was made of blood. The receptor source for this set is a man aged 55 to 70 in good health. The CDR3 runs from the conserved cysteine through the conserved F or W. The order of the fields is D gene, clone size, V gene, J gene, CDR3 protein, CDR3 DNA. A D gene is named only where the DNA matches it firmly. Clone size is not always given. Where it is, it says once, few, many or a class for expanded clones.

>NA|NA|TRBV5-1|TRBJ1-5
CASSRAPRGGNQPQHF
TGCGCCAGCAGCCGGGCCCCCAGGGGCGGCAATCAGCCCCAGCATTTT
>NA|many|TRBV2|TRBJ2-5
CASSQVRGGGVKETQYF
TGTGCCAGCAGCCAAGTTAGGGGGGGCGGGGTAAAAGAGACCCAGTACTTC
>NA|NA|TRBV5-1|TRBJ2-1
CASSLGGTGTYNEQFF
TGCGCCAGCAGCTTGGGGGGGACGGGAACCTACAATGAGCAGTTCTTC
>NA|NA|TRBV5-6|TRBJ2-5
CASSVVDGETQYF
TGTGCCAGCAGCGTGGTGGATGGGGAGACCCAGTACTTC
>NA|NA|TRBV12-3/TRBV12-4|TRBJ2-6
CASSFLGVGANVLTF
TGTGCCAGCAGTTTTCTTGGTGTCGGGGCCAACGTCCTGACTTTC
>TRBD1|NA|TRBV5-1|TRBJ2-1
CASSPRTGTNEQFF
TGCGCCAGCAGCCCCAGGACAGGGACGAATGAGCAGTTCTTC
>TRBD2|once|TRBV7-9|TRBJ2-2
CASSPPSGGATGELFF
TGTGCCAGCAGTCCTCCTAGCGGGGGGGCCACCGGGGAGCTGTTTTTT
>NA|NA|TRBV6-4|TRBJ2-7
CATKRGNRVKDEQYF
TGTGCCACAAAAAGGGGGAACAGGGTGAAGGACGAGCAGTACTTC
>NA|NA|TRBV12-3/TRBV12-4|TRBJ1-2
CASSFGPSGYTF
TGTGCCAGCAGTTTCGGCCCTAGTGGCTACACCTTC
>TRBD1|few|TRBV6-6|TRBJ2-5
CASKTDRGLGTQYF
TGTGCCAGCAAGACCGACAGGGGGCTGGGGACCCAGTACTTC
>TRBD2|NA|TRBV10-3|TRBJ2-3
CAISESRESDTQYF
TGTGCCATCAGTGAGTCGCGGGAGTCGGATACGCAGTATTTT
>NA|NA|TRBV5-1|TRBJ2-7
CASSLGQVSYNEQYF
TGCGCCAGCAGCTTGGGACAGGTGAGCTACAATGAGCAGTACTTC
>NA|NA|TRBV6-1|TRBJ2-7
CASSEKSGSAAPWLAHSEQYF
TGTGCCAGCAGTGAAAAGTCGGGCTCGGCAGCCCCTTGGTTAGCCCACAGCGAGCAGTACTTC
>TRBD1|few|TRBV18|TRBJ1-6
CASSLRSGGTYNSPLHF
TGTGCCAGCTCACTGCGGTCAGGGGGCACCTATAATTCACCCCTCCACTTT
>NA|NA|TRBV12-3/TRBV12-4|TRBJ2-3
CASSAPAGYTDTQYF
TGTGCCAGCAGTGCCCCGGCAGGGTACACAGATACGCAGTATTTT
>TRBD2|NA|TRBV29-1|TRBJ2-7
CSVYTGTSAYEQYF
TGCAGCGTTTATACCGGGACTAGCGCCTACGAGCAGTACTTC
>NA|NA|TRBV20-1|TRBJ1-5
CSARSRGLFGGNQPQHF
TGCAGTGCTAGGAGCAGGGGTCTTTTTGGTGGCAATCAGCCCCAGCATTTT
>TRBD1|NA|TRBV27|TRBJ2-7
CASSAWTGGHNEQYF
TGTGCCAGCAGTGCATGGACAGGGGGCCACAACGAGCAGTACTTC
>NA|NA|TRBV29-1|TRBJ2-5
CSVEDLVGETQYF
TGCAGCGTTGAAGATCTGGTCGGGGAGACCCAGTACTTC
>NA|NA|TRBV12-3/TRBV12-4|TRBJ2-6
CASSLAGWGANVLTF
TGTGCCAGCAGTTTAGCAGGGTGGGGGGCCAACGTCCTGACTTTC
>TRBD2|NA|TRBV5-6|TRBJ2-5
CASSLATSGDHQETQYF
TGTGCCAGCAGCTTGGCGACTAGCGGGGACCACCAAGAGACCCAGTACTTC
>NA|NA|TRBV10-3|TRBJ2-3
CAAMPEYRPDTQYF
TGTGCCGCCATGCCGGAATATCGCCCAGATACGCAGTATTTT